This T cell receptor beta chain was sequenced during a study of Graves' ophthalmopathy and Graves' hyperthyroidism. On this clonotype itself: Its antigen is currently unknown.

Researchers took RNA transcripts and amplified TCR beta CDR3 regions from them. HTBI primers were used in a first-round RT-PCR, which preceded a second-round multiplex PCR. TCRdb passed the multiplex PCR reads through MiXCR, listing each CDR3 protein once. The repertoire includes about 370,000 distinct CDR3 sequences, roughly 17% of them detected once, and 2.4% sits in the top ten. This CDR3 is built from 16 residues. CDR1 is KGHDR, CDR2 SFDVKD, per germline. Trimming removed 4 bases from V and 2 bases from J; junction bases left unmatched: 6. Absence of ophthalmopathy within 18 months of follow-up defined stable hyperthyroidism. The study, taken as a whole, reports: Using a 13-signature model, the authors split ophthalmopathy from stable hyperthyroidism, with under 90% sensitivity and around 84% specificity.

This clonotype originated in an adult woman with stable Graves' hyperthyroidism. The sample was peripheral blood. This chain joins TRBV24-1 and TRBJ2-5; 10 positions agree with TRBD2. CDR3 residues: CATSEPGLALQETQYF. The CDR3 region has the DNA TGTGCCACCAGTGAACCGGGACTAGCGCTACAAGAGACCCAGTACTTC.